Only a few counts were recorded for the clone carrying this TCR beta chain. The sample originates from a study of blood T cell repertoires in COVID-19. Unmatched junction bases numbered 0, after V lost 1 base and J lost 5 bases. The CDR3 runs 14 residues. The germline V gene has CDR1 SEHNR and CDR2 FQNEAQ (reference sequence). Here immunoSEQ multiplex PCR was the method, and the copy in TCRdb shows in-frame clones only, minus some. The sample records approximately 190,000 clones, 90% being singletons. The sequence was collected from a man aged 50 or older with acute or convalescent COVID-19. The sample consisted of peripheral blood. The chain couples TRBV7-9 to TRBJ2-7; 12 bases align to TRBD2. CDR3 region: CASSLGTSGNEQYF. The CDR3 DNA is TGTGCCAGCAGCTTAGGGACTAGCGGGAACGAGCAGTACTTC.